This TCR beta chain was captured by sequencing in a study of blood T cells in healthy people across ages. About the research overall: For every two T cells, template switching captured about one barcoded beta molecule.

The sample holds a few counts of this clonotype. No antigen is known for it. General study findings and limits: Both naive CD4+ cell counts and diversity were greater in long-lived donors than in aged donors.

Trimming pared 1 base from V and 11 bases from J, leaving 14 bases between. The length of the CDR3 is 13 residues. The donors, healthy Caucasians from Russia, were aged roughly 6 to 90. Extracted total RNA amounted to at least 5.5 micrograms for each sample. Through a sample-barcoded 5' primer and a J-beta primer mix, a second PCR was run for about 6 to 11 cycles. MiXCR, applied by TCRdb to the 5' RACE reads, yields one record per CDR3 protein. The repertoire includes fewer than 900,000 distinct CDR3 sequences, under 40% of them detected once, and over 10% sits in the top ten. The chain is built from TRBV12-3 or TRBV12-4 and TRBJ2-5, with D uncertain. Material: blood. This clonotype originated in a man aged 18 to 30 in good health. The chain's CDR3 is CASSLGPMGEQYF. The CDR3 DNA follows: TGTGCCAGCAGTTTAGGCCCAATGGGTGAGCAGTACTTC.